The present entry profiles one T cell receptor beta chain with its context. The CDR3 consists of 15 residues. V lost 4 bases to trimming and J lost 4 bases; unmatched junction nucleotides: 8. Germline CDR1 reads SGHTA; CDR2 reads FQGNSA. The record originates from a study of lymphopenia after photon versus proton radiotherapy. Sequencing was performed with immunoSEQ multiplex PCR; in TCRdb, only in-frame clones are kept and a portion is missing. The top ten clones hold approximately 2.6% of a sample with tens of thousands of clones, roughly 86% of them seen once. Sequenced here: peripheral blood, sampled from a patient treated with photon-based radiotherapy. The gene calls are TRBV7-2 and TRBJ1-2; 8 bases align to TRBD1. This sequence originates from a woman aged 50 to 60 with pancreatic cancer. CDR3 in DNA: TGTGCCAGCAGCTCGACCGGGACAGGACTCTATGGCTACACCTTC. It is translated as CASSSTGTGLYGYTF.